This T cell receptor beta chain emerged from a study of cytomegalovirus exposure and HLA in healthy donors. Trimming stripped 2 bases from V and 1 base from J, with 11 bases between. The CDR3 length is 15 residues. CDR1 and CDR2 from the germline V gene are SGHNT and YYREEE (reference sequence). The PCR had 60 Vbeta and 13 Jbeta primers. Generated by immunoSEQ multiplex PCR, the TCRdb table keeps only in-frame clones and is missing some. Of around 120,000 clones listed, around 73% are singletons. V and J are TRBV5-4 and TRBJ2-3, with D unresolved. This receptor was obtained from a human donor in good health. The sequenced sample consisted of PBMCs. The CDR3 is CASSFYAGGTDTQYF. CDR3 sequence (DNA): TGTGCCAGCAGCTTTTATGCAGGTGGCACAGATACGCAGTATTTT.